This T cell receptor (beta chain) was found in a study of spatial heterogeneity in lung cancer. Specified time point: sample taken at primary tumor resection. From germline, CDR1 is SNHLY and CDR2 FYNNEI. The CDR3 runs to 15 residues. The trim removed 3 bases at V and 7 bases at J, leaving 8 bases unmatched. A unique molecular identifier was attached to every TCR cDNA molecule. MiXCR, run by TCRdb on the 5' RACE reads, gives a single entry per CDR3 protein. The sample carries approximately 92,000 distinct CDR3 sequences, more than 10% recorded once. This clonotype was observed a handful of times. The specimen comprised PBMCs, sampled at surgery. This receptor was taken from a male donor with early-stage non-small cell lung cancer. This chain joins TRBV2 and TRBJ2-2; 7 positions match TRBD1. CDR3 residues: CASSDFDRASGELFF. The CDR3 bases are TGTGCCAGCAGTGATTTCGACAGGGCGAGCGGGGAGCTGTTTTTT. Full variable domain (remainder filled in from reference TRBV2 and TRBJ2-2): EPEVTQTPSHQVTQMGQEVILRCVPISNHLYFYWYRQILGQKVEFLVSFYNNEISEKSEIFDDQFSVERPDGSNFTLKIRSTKLEDSAMYFCASSDFDRASGELFFGEGSRLTVL.